The source of this TCR beta chain is a study of T cell responses to AZD1222 COVID-19 vaccine (dated by TCRdb to the early 2020s). Regarding the study in general: A total of about 230 trial participants underwent TCR sequencing, of whom about 200 received two doses of AZD1222 and around 26 received two doses of the MenACWY control vaccine. Trial participants were enrolled by age into subgroups of 18-55, 56-69 and 70-plus years, and around 150, 29 and 61 TCR-sequenced participants, respectively, were included in these subgroups.

This sample's time point label indicates: about 28 days (+/-7) after the second vaccine dose. AZD1222 recipients with second doses at about 4 weeks or about 12 weeks were pooled, because spike-specific TCR depth and breadth did not differ between schedules. Vaccinee samples were obtained from the UK trials COV001 and COV002, which included a single-blind randomized controlled phase 2/3 trial of AZD1222 (ChAdOx1 nCoV-19) in healthy adults. Trial participant PBMC samples were collected at day 0 and day 28 after the second dose for TCRbeta chain sequencing. As concerns this clone: This receptor's antigen is unknown. No qualities accompany the bases; no much larger clone lies one base away.

The CDR3 regions of human TCRbeta chains were analyzed by immunosequencing. Per the original workflow: Repertoire TCRs were checked for matches against a reference library of SARS-CoV-2-specific TCRs that had been generated using the MIRA antigen-specificity platform. Breadth meant the fraction of unique TCRs that were SARS-CoV-2-associated, whereas depth meant the fraction of total T cells that were SARS-CoV-2-associated. Each spike-specific TCR was assigned to its reactive spike region and to a CD4 or CD8 class using the MIRA data. Log10-transformed breadth and depth values were compared by one-way ANOVA with Sidak's multiple comparisons tests. TCRdb re-hosts the immuneACCESS table, in-frame sequences only. Its copies lack some clones; in the studies checked, an unresolved V gene accounts for under half of them, and the cause for the rest is not known. V and J calls and clone size are as listed in that table; D and trimming were resolved from the DNA. The sample profile shows 140,000 or so clones; about nine tenths of them were found once. The leading ten clones occupy around 1.5% of the sample.

The junction shows trimming of 2 bases on V and 8 bases on J, and the gene matches do not reach 6 bases of it. From the cysteine up to the phenylalanine, the CDR3 has a length of 15 residues. This entry keeps only the CDR3 DNA: 45 bases, framed from base 1. As encoded in the germline V gene (reference sequence), CDR1 is SEHNR while CDR2 is FQNEAQ. Findings and caveats that apply to the study as a whole: Conclusions about previously exposed vaccinees are limited because only a handful of AZD1222 recipients were SARS-CoV-2 seropositive at baseline. Spike-specific TCR breadth and depth rose significantly after two AZD1222 doses compared with day 0 and with MenACWY recipients. Participants were mostly white British, with more females than males. The authors suggested clonal diversity may have been underestimated. The vaccine-associated CD4 TCRs covered the entire spike protein, and the dominant responses fell in regions 160-218 and 743-854. The 56-69-year group was small, and its depth increase did not reach significance, likely because of low power. Because no samples from the day 14 peak response were available, repertoires could be characterized only after the peak T cell response. Reportedly, almost half of the unique spike-specific TCRs recognized epitopes lying outside the regions that are mutated in the B.1.351 and B.1.1.7 variants.

The source of this sequence is an adult who received the AZD1222 COVID-19 vaccine. The rearrangement combines TRBV7-9 with TRBJ2-1; 10 junctional bases match TRBD2. Sequences were derived from peripheral blood, sampled 28 days after the second AZD1222 dose. The CDR3 protein: CASSLFSGRADEQFF. The bases are TGTGCCAGCAGCTTATTCAGCGGGAGGGCCGATGAGCAGTTCTTC.